These 28 T cell receptor beta chains were sequenced from one sample in a study of regulatory T cells in long-lasting Graves disease. For TCR beta, libraries came from iRepertoire HTBI primers and Arm-PCR of CDR3 regions. TCRdb processed the multiplex PCR reads anew with MiXCR; each CDR3 protein has one entry. The sample comprises 600,000 to 800,000 distinct CDR3 sequences, 30% of which are singletons, and about two fifths rests with the top ten. Stated time point: persistent/refractory GD, antithyroid drugs over 5 years with positive TRAb. The TCR library used RNA extracted from PBMCs. The sequencing used peripheral blood mononuclear cells (PBMCs), collected when the disease was refractory, from a patient treated with antithyroid drugs. All receptors derive from a female donor with Graves disease.

V is TRBV7-2 and J is TRBJ1-1, with D possibly matching TRBD1 (5 bases). The germline V and J ends were trimmed by 3 bases and 7 bases, with 15 bases remaining between them. The V gene's germline CDR1 is SGHTA and CDR2 FQGNSA. This CDR3 contains 14 residues. For the CDR3, the DNA is TGTGCCAGCAGCTTGGATAGACAGAGTGTTGAAGCTTTCTTT. Translating it yields CASSLDRQSVEAFF. Together with reference TRBV7-2 and TRBJ1-1, the CDR3 gives the full variable domain: GAGVSQSPSNKVTEKGKDVELRCDPISGHTALYWYRQSLGQGLEFLIYFQGNSAPDKSGLPSDRFSAERTGGSVSTLTIQRTQQEDSAVYLCASSLDRQSVEAFFGQGTRLTVV.

V is TRBV5-1 and J is TRBJ2-7; 8 bases are shared with TRBD2. Germline values: CDR1 SGHRS, CDR2 YFSETQ. The CDR3 covers 18 residues. V gave up 4 bases and J gave up 0 bases; unmatched junction bases: 15. The CDR3 is CASSQTTSGGRGSYEQYF. CDR3 DNA sequence: TGCGCCAGCAGCCAAACAACTAGCGGAGGCAGGGGCTCCTACGAGCAGTACTTC.

This clonotype was counted between two and nine times. The chain employs TRBV7-9 and TRBJ2-2; 10 bases match TRBD1. CDR3 length: 15 amino acids. The V gene's germline CDR1 is SEHNR and CDR2 FQNEAQ (reference sequence). Losses at the gene ends were 5 bases for V and 6 bases for J; bases not matched to a gene: 6. The CDR3 nucleotides are TGTGCCAGCAGCACCGGGACAGGGGTCGCCGGGGAGCTGTTTTTT. Encoded protein: CASSTGTGVAGELFF.

This clonotype has just a few counts. This rearrangement joins TRBV7-9 to TRBJ1-2; 7 bases match TRBD1. V dropped 5 bases and J dropped 6; count of bases not matched to a gene: 6. Germline values: CDR1 SEHNR, CDR2 FQNEAQ (reference sequence). The CDR3 is made up of 13 amino acids. CDR3 nucleotide sequence: TGTGCCAGCAGCAAAGGACAGGTTGATGGCTACACCTTC. This gives the protein CASSKGQVDGYTF.

This clonotype was observed a few times. This chain joins TRBV7-2 and TRBJ2-7; 16 nucleotides match TRBD2. This CDR3 contains 17 residues. The J segment lost 3 bases and the V segment lost 3 bases, leaving 5 bases of the junction unmatched. CDR1 SGHTA and CDR2 FQGNSA come from the germline V gene. Written as DNA, the CDR3 is TGTGCCAGCAGCTTGGGACTAGCGGGAGGGTGGGACTACGAGCAGTACTTC. This gives the protein CASSLGLAGGWDYEQYF.

In its sample, this clonotype was seen a few times. The genes are TRBV27 and TRBJ2-7; D might be TRBD2 (6 bases). Trimming took 4 bases from V and 6 from J, leaving 13 bases between them. Germline V gene lookup returns CDR1 MNHEY and CDR2 SMNVEV (reference sequence). The CDR3 runs 13 residues. The CDR3 sequence is CASSSRLVTEQYF. The CDR3 region has the DNA TGTGCCAGCAGTTCGCGACTAGTTACCGAGCAGTACTTC.

This clonotype occurred many times. The chain couples TRBV12-3 or TRBV12-4 to TRBJ2-7; perhaps TRBD2 as D (6 bases). V lost 7 bases, J lost 6 bases, and 16 bases lay in between. The CDR3 runs to 13 residues. CDR3 DNA: TGTGCCAGCAACTTGGGGCGGGGAGCCGAGCAGTACTTC. Translating it yields CASNLGRGAEQYF.

The CDR3, as DNA: TGTGCCAGCAGTTTAGGGACTAGCGGCGGCCCAGATACGCAGTATTTT. It is translated as CASSLGTSGGPDTQYF. This rearrangement joins TRBV12-3 or TRBV12-4 to TRBJ2-3, with 10 bases that match TRBD2. The trim removed 1 base at V and 4 bases at J, leaving 5 bases unmatched. This CDR3 comprises 16 residues.

This chain links TRBV5-1 with TRBJ1-1, with D perhaps TRBD1 (5 bases). CDR1 and CDR2 from the germline V gene are SGHRS and YFSETQ. The length of the CDR3 is 13 residues. Trimming took 6 bases from V and 0 from J, leaving 9 bases between them. The CDR3 DNA reads TGCGCCAGCAAGGGGTACATGAACACTGAAGCTTTCTTT. Protein: CASKGYMNTEAFF.

This clonotype has a handful of counts. The rearrangement joins TRBV6-1 to TRBJ2-2; 8 nucleotides match TRBD2. Per the germline V gene, CDR1 is MNHNS and CDR2 is SASEGT. CDR3 size: 18 residues. J was trimmed by 4 bases and V by 8 bases; bases with no gene match: 18. The CDR3 sequence is CASLPRRSGLDFTGELFF. For the CDR3, the DNA is TGTGCCAGCCTCCCCCGGCGGTCGGGACTAGATTTCACCGGGGAGCTGTTTTTT.

The rearrangement links TRBV6-2 or TRBV6-3 to TRBJ1-2; 9 bases line up with TRBD1. CDR1 is MNHEY, CDR2 SVGEGT, per germline. V lost 5 bases and J lost 0; bases outside the gene matches: 7. The CDR3 has 16 amino acids. This chain's CDR3 is CASSETGGRANYGYTF. The CDR3 bases are TGTGCCAGCAGTGAAACAGGGGGCCGCGCTAACTATGGCTACACCTTC.

The chain joins TRBV29-1 to TRBJ2-2; the D gene is possibly TRBD2 (5 bases). CDR3 length: 13 residues. The germline gives CDR1 SQVTM, CDR2 ANQGSEA. V was pared by 4 bases and J by 4 bases, with 10 bases between. The CDR3 sequence is CSVVVAGTGELFF. The DNA for the CDR3 is TGCAGCGTTGTAGTTGCGGGCACCGGGGAGCTGTTTTTT.

The V gene is TRBV12-3 or TRBV12-4, the J gene TRBJ1-3; no clear D gene. The CDR3 is 17 amino acids. Trimming cost V 2 bases and J 0 bases, with 14 bases left between them. The CDR3 is CASSLSVLGSSGNTIYF. CDR3 coding DNA: TGTGCCAGCAGTTTATCGGTCCTCGGATCCTCTGGAAACACCATATATTTT.

The genes are TRBV3-1 and TRBJ1-2; unclear D gene. The CDR3 is 14 residues long. In germline, CDR1 is LGHDT, CDR2 YNNKEL (reference sequence). The V gene lost 1 base and the J gene lost 3 bases, with 9 bases spanning the gap. The CDR3 bases are TGTGCCAGCAGCCAAGGGGTGGCGGACTATGGCTACACCTTC. Its translation: CASSQGVADYGYTF.

This clonotype was counted between two and nine times. V usage is TRBV5-1 and J usage is TRBJ1-1; D is uncertain. CDR3 length: 15 residues. The V and J ends lost 3 bases and 2 bases respectively, with 14 bases between them. Per the germline V gene, CDR1 is SGHRS and CDR2 is YFSETQ. CDR3 protein: CASSSGGALNTEAFF. The CDR3 DNA reads as TGCGCCAGCAGCTCCGGAGGTGCGCTAAACACTGAAGCTTTCTTT.

The V call is TRBV20-1, the J call TRBJ1-2; 7 bases match TRBD1. CDR1 is DFQATT, CDR2 SNEGSKA, per germline (reference sequence). CDR3 length: 14 amino acids. Trimming cost V 6 bases and J 1 base; bases outside gene matches: 8. CDR3: CSAGDSFFNYGYTF. Written as DNA, the CDR3 is TGCAGTGCGGGGGACAGTTTCTTTAACTATGGCTACACCTTC.

This clonotype was seen more than once but under ten times. The chain is built from TRBV29-1 and TRBJ1-2, with D uncertain. The V gene lost 2 bases and the J gene lost 4 bases, with 14 bases spanning the gap. The CDR3 totals 14 residues. Germline CDR1 SQVTM, CDR2 ANQGSEA. The CDR3 coding sequence is TGCAGCGTTGAAAACGTTGGTCCCGTCTATGGCTACACCTTC. Protein: CSVENVGPVYGYTF.

The chain uses TRBV28 and TRBJ1-5, with TRBD1 as a possible D gene (5 bases). Deletions cut 2 bases from V and 1 base from J, with 12 bases between. In germline, CDR1 is MDHEN, CDR2 SYDVKM. The CDR3 is 16 residues long. DNA for the CDR3: TGTGCCAGCAGTTTAAGGGGATCCAAGAGCAATCAGCCCCAGCATTTT. Encoded protein: CASSLRGSKSNQPQHF.

This clonotype was seen repeatedly, ten times or more. The J gene is TRBJ2-7, the V gene TRBV3-1; D unresolved. The CDR3 totals 14 residues. CDR1 and CDR2 (germline): LGHDT, YNNKEL (reference sequence). Trimming cost V 3 bases and J 6 bases, with 15 bases left between them. This CDR3 reads CASSQDALRVEQYF. DNA for the CDR3: TGTGCCAGCAGCCAGGACGCCTTAAGGGTCGAGCAGTACTTC.

V is TRBV7-9 and J is TRBJ2-7; TRBD1 or TRBD2 may be the D gene (5 bases each). Trimming took off 0 bases at V and 2 bases at J, with 11 bases between the two ends. The CDR3 has 15 amino acids. In germline, CDR1 is SEHNR, CDR2 FQNEAQ (reference sequence). The CDR3 DNA sequence: TGTGCCAGCAGCTTAGCGGGGGATTGGACCTACGAGCAGTACTTC. Residues: CASSLAGDWTYEQYF.

This clonotype was seen once. DNA for the CDR3: TGCAGCGTTGAAACAGGGGGAAGGGTTGGCTACACCTTC. Amino acids: CSVETGGRVGYTF. The rearrangement joins TRBV29-1 to TRBJ1-2, with 8 nucleotides matching TRBD1. Germline trimming cut 2 bases from V and 7 bases from J; bases unmatched to any gene: 6. The V gene's germline CDR1 is SQVTM and CDR2 ANQGSEA. The length of the CDR3 is 13 residues. Supplemented by reference TRBV29-1 and TRBJ1-2, the full variable domain reads SAVISQKPSRDICQRGTSLTIQCQVDSQVTMMFWYRQQPGQSLTLIATANQGSEATYESGFVIDKFPISRPNLTFSTLTVSNMSPEDSSIYLCSVETGGRVGYTFGSGTRLTVV.

This clonotype has only a few counts. The chain employs TRBV12-3 or TRBV12-4 and TRBJ2-1, with D tentatively TRBD2 (6 bases). The V end was cut by 2 bases, the J end by 0 bases, with 11 bases between. CDR3 length equals 16 residues. CDR3 coding DNA: TGTGCCAGCAGTTTAAGCGGGTTCAGCTCCTACAATGAGCAGTTCTTC. Residues: CASSLSGFSSYNEQFF.

The rearrangement links TRBV6-9 to TRBJ2-7; 7 positions match TRBD1. The CDR3 totals 16 residues. The V segment lost 3 bases and the J segment 2 bases; nucleotides outside the gene matches: 10. Germline V lookup: CDR1 MNHGY, CDR2 SVAAGI. In DNA form, the CDR3 reads TGTGCCAGCAGTTACCAGAGACAGGGTGCAACCTACGAGCAGTACTTC. Its protein is CASSYQRQGATYEQYF.

The chain carries TRBV4-1 and TRBJ1-2; D unclear. V lost 0 bases and J lost 8, with 16 bases in between. This CDR3 has 15 amino acids. Looked up from germline, CDR1 is MGHRA and CDR2 is YSYEKL. In DNA, the CDR3 is TGCGCCAGCAGCCAAGAGGAGCCCACCAGTGGGGGCTACACCTTC. Translated, it gives CASSQEEPTSGGYTF.

This clonotype was observed many times. The chain recombines TRBV5-1 with TRBJ1-6; TRBD1 agrees at 9 bases. CDR3 size: 15 residues. Trimming took 0 bases from V and 7 from J; bases not matched to a gene: 2. Germline loops: CDR1 SGHRS, CDR2 YFSETQ. Here the CDR3 DNA reads TGCGCCAGCAGCTTGGCTGGGACAGGGAATTCACCCCTCCACTTT. Amino acid sequence: CASSLAGTGNSPLHF.

This clonotype showed up many times. The chain is built from TRBV6-2 or TRBV6-3 and TRBJ2-7; TRBD2 aligns across 9 bases. CDR3 size: 14 residues. Germline V gene lookup returns CDR1 MNHEY and CDR2 SVGEGT. Trimming cost V 5 bases and J 6 bases; bases outside gene matches: 8. The DNA for the CDR3 is TGTGCCAGCAGTGATGCGGGAGGGAACTTCGAGCAGTACTTC. This translates into CASSDAGGNFEQYF.

The gene calls are TRBV4-1 and TRBJ2-2; D is tentatively TRBD1 or TRBD2 (5 bases each). V was trimmed by 6 bases and J by 1 base, leaving 9 bases between them. This CDR3 is built from 14 residues. Germline loops: CDR1 MGHRA, CDR2 YSYEKL. CDR3 residues: CASRGEQNTGELFF. CDR3 DNA sequence: TGCGCCAGCAGGGGGGAGCAGAACACCGGGGAGCTGTTTTTT.

This clonotype came up a few times. This rearrangement joins TRBV7-9 to TRBJ1-2, with TRBD1 as a possible D gene (6 bases). The V gene lost 7 bases and the J gene lost 5 bases, with 20 bases spanning the gap. This CDR3 has 15 residues. Germline V gives CDR1 SEHNR, CDR2 FQNEAQ (reference sequence). CDR3 bases: TGTGCCAGCAACCTGGAAGGGGGGATACAGTATGGCTACACCTTC. It translates to CASNLEGGIQYGYTF.